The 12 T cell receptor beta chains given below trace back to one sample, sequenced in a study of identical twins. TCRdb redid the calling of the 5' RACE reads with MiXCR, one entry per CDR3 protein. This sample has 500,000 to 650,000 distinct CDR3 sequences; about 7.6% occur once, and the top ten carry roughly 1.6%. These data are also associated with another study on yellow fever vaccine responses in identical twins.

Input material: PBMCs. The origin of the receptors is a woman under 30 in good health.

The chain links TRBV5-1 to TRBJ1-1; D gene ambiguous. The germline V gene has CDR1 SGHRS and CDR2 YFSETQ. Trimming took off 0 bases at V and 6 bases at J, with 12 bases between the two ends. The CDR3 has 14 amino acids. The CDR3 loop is CASSLVTTGSEAFF. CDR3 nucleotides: TGCGCCAGCAGCTTGGTGACAACGGGGTCTGAAGCTTTCTTT.

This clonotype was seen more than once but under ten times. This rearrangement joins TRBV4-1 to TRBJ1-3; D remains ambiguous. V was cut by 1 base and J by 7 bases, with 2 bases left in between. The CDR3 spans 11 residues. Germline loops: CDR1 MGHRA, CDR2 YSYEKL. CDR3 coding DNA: TGCGCCAGCAGCCAAGCTAACACCATATATTTT. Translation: CASSQANTIYF.

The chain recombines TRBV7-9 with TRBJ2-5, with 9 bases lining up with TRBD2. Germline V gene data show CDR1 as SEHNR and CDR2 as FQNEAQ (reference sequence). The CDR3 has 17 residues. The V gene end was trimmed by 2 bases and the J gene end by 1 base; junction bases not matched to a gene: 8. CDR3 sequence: CASSLKGSGGPQETQYF. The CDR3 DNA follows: TGTGCCAGCAGCTTAAAGGGTAGCGGGGGACCCCAAGAGACCCAGTACTTC.

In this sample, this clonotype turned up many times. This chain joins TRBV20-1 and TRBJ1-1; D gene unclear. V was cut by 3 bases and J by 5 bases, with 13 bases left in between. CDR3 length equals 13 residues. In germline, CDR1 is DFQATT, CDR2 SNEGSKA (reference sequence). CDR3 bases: TGCAGTGCTAGCTTGGGGATTCGAACTGAAGCTTTCTTT. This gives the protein CSASLGIRTEAFF.

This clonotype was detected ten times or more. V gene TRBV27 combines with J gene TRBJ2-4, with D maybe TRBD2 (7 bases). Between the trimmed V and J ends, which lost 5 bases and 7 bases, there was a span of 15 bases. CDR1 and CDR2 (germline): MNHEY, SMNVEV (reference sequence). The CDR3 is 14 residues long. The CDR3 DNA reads TGTGCCAGCAGTCCGGCCAAGGGGGGGAACATTCAGTACTTC. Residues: CASSPAKGGNIQYF.

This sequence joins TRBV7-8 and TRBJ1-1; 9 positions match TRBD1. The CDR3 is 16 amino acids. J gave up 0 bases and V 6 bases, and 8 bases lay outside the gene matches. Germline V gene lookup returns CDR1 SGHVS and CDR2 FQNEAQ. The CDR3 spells CASRGQGSPMNTEAFF. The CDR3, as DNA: TGTGCCAGCAGGGGACAGGGTAGCCCAATGAACACTGAAGCTTTCTTT.

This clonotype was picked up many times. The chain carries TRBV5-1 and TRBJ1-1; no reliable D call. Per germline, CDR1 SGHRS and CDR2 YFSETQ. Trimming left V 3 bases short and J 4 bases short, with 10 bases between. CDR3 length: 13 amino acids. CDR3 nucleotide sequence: TGCGCCAGCAGCTGGGAGGGTTCCACTGAAGCTTTCTTT. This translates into CASSWEGSTEAFF.

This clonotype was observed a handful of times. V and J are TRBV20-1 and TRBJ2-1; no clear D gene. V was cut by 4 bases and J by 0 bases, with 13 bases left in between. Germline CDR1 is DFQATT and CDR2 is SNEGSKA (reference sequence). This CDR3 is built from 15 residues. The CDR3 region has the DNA TGCAGTGCTAAAACACACGGAAGCTCCTACAATGAGCAGTTCTTC. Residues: CSAKTHGSSYNEQFF.

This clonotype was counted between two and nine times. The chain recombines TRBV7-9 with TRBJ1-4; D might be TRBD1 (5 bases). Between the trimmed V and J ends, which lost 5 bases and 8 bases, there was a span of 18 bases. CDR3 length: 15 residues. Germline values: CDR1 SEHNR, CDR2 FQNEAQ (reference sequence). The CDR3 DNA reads TGTGCCAGCAGCACGCCCCGGGGTGGGGGGGAAAAACTGTTTTTT. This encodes CASSTPRGGGEKLFF.

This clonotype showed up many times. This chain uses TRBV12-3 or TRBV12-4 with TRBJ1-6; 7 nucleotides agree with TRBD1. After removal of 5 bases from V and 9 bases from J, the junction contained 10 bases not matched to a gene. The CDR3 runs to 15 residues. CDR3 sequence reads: CASSPQGSIGSPLHF. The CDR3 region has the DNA TGTGCCAGCAGTCCACAGGGGAGTATCGGTTCACCCCTCCACTTT.

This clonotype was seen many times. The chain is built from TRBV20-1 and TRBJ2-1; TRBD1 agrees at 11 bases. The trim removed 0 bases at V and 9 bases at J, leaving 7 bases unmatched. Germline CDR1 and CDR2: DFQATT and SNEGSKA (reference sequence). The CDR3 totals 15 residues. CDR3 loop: CSARDGQGALIEQFF. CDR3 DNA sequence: TGCAGTGCTAGAGACGGACAGGGGGCGCTTATTGAGCAGTTCTTC.

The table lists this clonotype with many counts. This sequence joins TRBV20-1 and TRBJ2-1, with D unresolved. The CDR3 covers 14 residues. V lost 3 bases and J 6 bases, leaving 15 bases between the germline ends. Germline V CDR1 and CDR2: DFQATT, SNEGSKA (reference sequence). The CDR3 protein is CSARFLVGLNEQFF. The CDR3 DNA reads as TGCAGTGCTAGGTTCCTAGTCGGGCTCAATGAGCAGTTCTTC.